Reported below is one TCR beta chain. The antigen is unknown. This sample is part of a study of tissue T cells after allogeneic stem cell transplantation. About the study: Steroid-refractory graft-versus-host disease after allogeneic hematopoietic cell transplant qualified adults for prospective research-autopsy enrollment.

The study's findings and limits: Alloreactivity or antigen specificity of tissue TCRs was not determined; some clones might be host cells.

Some clones are missing from TCRdb's copy, which holds only in-frame ones; the method was immunoSEQ multiplex PCR. The sample consists of 25,000 or so clones, under 95% of them appearing once. This CDR3 is built from 16 residues. The germline CDR1 and CDR2 sequences are MDHEN and SYDVKM. With V trimmed by 4 bases and J by 5 bases, 6 bases remained unmatched. This receptor was taken from a male donor older than 55 who later had graft-versus-host disease after an allogeneic stem cell transplant. The sequences come from blood, collected before transplantation. The V and J genes are TRBV28 and TRBJ2-2; 11 bases match TRBD2. The CDR3 protein is CASSSSRLAGTGELFF. The CDR3 DNA reads TGTGCCAGCAGTTCGTCCCGACTAGCGGGAACCGGGGAGCTGTTTTTT.